This entry lists 16 T cell receptor beta chains sequenced from one sample in a study of blood T cell repertoires in COVID-19. Data came from immunoSEQ multiplex PCR; TCRdb stores just in-frame clones and leaves some out. The repertoire holds a few hundred thousand clones, with 75% to 90% as singletons. Sequencing was carried out using PBMCs or T cells enriched from blood (not recorded which). All receptors derive from a man between 18 and 29 years old who had recovered from COVID-19.

The J gene is TRBJ1-2, the V gene TRBV5-1; TRBD1 aligns across 9 bases. Germline CDR1 and CDR2: SGHRS and YFSETQ. This CDR3 contains 13 residues. V lost 1 base to trimming and J lost 7 bases; unmatched junction nucleotides: 2. In nucleotides, the CDR3 is TGCGCCAGCAGCTTGACAGGGGGCGCTGGCTACACCTTC. This gives the protein CASSLTGGAGYTF.

This chain joins TRBV28 and TRBJ2-1; TRBD1 might be the D (6 bases). The CDR3 spans 12 residues. CDR1 and CDR2 from the germline V gene are MDHEN and SYDVKM. Trimming pared 2 bases from V and 15 bases from J, leaving 14 bases between. The CDR3 loop reads CASSLTQGSRFF. CDR3 bases: TGTGCCAGCAGTTTAACCCAGGGGAGTCGGTTCTTC.

The genes are TRBV28 and TRBJ2-2, with D unresolved. CDR3 length: 13 residues. CDR1 and CDR2 from the germline V gene are MDHEN and SYDVKM. Trimming pared 1 base from V and 4 bases from J, leaving 4 bases between. For the CDR3, the DNA is TGTGCCAGCAGTTTATTCGGCACCGGGGAGCTGTTTTTT. The encoded protein is CASSLFGTGELFF.

The rearrangement uses TRBV10-1 and TRBJ2-2, with TRBD1 matching 8 bases. The CDR3 length is 17 residues. J lost 0 bases, V lost 2 bases, and 5 bases had no gene match. Looked up from germline, CDR1 is WNHNN and CDR2 is SYGVQD (reference sequence). CDR3 region: CASSETEGQANTGELFF. CDR3 coding DNA: TGCGCCAGCAGTGAGACAGAGGGACAGGCGAACACCGGGGAGCTGTTTTTT.

The chain joins TRBV5-5 to TRBJ1-6; 7 nucleotides agree with TRBD1. The CDR3 is 16 amino acids. Losses at the gene ends were 3 bases for V and 6 bases for J; bases not matched to a gene: 9. Germline V lookup: CDR1 SGHKS, CDR2 YYEKEE (reference sequence). CDR3 sequence reads: CASSYETGWGNSPLHF. In nucleotides, the CDR3 is TGTGCCAGCAGCTATGAGACAGGGTGGGGTAATTCACCCCTCCACTTT.

The V and J genes are TRBV7-2 and TRBJ1-6; 7 bases fit TRBD1. Per the germline V gene, CDR1 is SGHTA and CDR2 is FQGNSA. The CDR3 length is 17 residues. With V trimmed by 4 bases and J by 3 bases, 9 bases remained unmatched. CDR3 sequence: CASSSYQGGIYNSPLHF. The DNA of the CDR3 is TGTGCCAGCAGCTCCTATCAGGGGGGAATCTATAATTCACCCCTCCACTTT. Using reference TRBV7-2 and TRBJ1-6 for the parts outside the CDR3, the full variable domain is GAGVSQSPSNKVTEKGKDVELRCDPISGHTALYWYRQSLGQGLEFLIYFQGNSAPDKSGLPSDRFSAERTGGSVSTLTIQRTQQEDSAVYLCASSSYQGGIYNSPLHFGNGTRLTVT.

The chain combines TRBV28 with TRBJ2-7, with a tentative D call TRBD2 (6 bases). Germline CDR1 is MDHEN and CDR2 is SYDVKM. Trimming pared 3 bases from V and 6 bases from J, leaving 9 bases between. The length of the CDR3 is 12 residues. The chain's CDR3 is CASSLWGVEQYF. In nucleotides, the CDR3 is TGTGCCAGCAGTTTGTGGGGGGTCGAGCAGTACTTC.

The rearrangement uses TRBV2 and TRBJ2-7; weak D call: TRBD1 (6 bases). CDR1 and CDR2 (germline): SNHLY, FYNNEI. This CDR3 has 16 residues. Trimming removed 7 bases from V and 2 bases from J, with 21 bases in between. DNA of the CDR3: TGTGCCAGCATCGGCCCGGGCAGGGGCGATACCTACGAGCAGTACTTC. Protein sequence: CASIGPGRGDTYEQYF.

The chain employs TRBV9 and TRBJ2-2; 8 nucleotides line up with TRBD2. Germline values: CDR1 SGDLS, CDR2 YYNGEE. V trimming: 0 bases; J trimming: 5 bases; junction bases outside the gene matches: 6. This CDR3 is 16 amino acids long. This chain's CDR3 is CASSVAAGGRTGELFF. The CDR3 nucleotides are TGTGCCAGCAGCGTAGCGGCGGGGGGCCGAACCGGGGAGCTGTTTTTT.

The chain links TRBV19 to TRBJ2-5; 10 bases align to TRBD2. The CDR3 runs 15 residues. Germline V gives CDR1 LNHDA, CDR2 SQIVND (reference sequence). The ends lost 5 bases at V and 4 bases at J; junction bases unmatched: 7. Written as DNA, the CDR3 is TGTGCCAGTAGTTCGCAGCGGGGGGGCGTAGAGACCCAGTACTTC. Translation gives CASSSQRGGVETQYF.

The rearrangement joins TRBV7-9 to TRBJ2-1; D unclear. Trimming pared 1 base from V and 6 bases from J, leaving 10 bases between. Germline-derived CDR1 and CDR2 are SEHNR and FQNEAQ (reference sequence). This CDR3 contains 14 residues. The CDR3 nucleotides read TGTGCCAGCAGCTTAGATCGTCAGATCAATGAGCAGTTCTTC. Amino acids: CASSLDRQINEQFF.

The chain uses TRBV19 and TRBJ2-7; 11 bases fit TRBD2. Germline V gives CDR1 LNHDA, CDR2 SQIVND (reference sequence). The CDR3 length is 13 residues. J gave up 6 bases and V 10 bases, and 8 bases lay outside the gene matches. This CDR3 is CATRLAGLPEQYF. In nucleotides, the CDR3 is TGTGCCACAAGACTAGCGGGACTTCCCGAGCAGTACTTC.

CDR3 coding DNA: TGCGCCAGCAGTCCGGACCCCAGGGGGAACACAGATACGCAGTATTTT. Protein: CASSPDPRGNTDTQYF. The chain has TRBV10-1 and TRBJ2-3; 7 bases map to TRBD1. Germline V gene data show CDR1 as WNHNN and CDR2 as SYGVQD (reference sequence). There are 16 residues in the CDR3. Trimming removed 5 bases from V and 2 bases from J; junction bases left unmatched: 10.

The rearrangement links TRBV2 to TRBJ2-1; TRBD2 matches 11 bases. V gave up 3 bases and J gave up 6 bases; unmatched junction bases: 13. The CDR3 spans 18 residues. The germline CDR1 and CDR2 sequences are SNHLY and FYNNEI. This CDR3 reads CASSDRPTSGIPGNEQFF. The CDR3 DNA reads TGTGCCAGCAGTGACAGGCCGACTAGCGGGATCCCCGGCAATGAGCAGTTCTTC.

This clone has only a few counts. V usage is TRBV5-5 and J usage is TRBJ1-1, with TRBD1 matching 12 bases. Unmatched junction bases numbered 10, after V lost 5 bases and J lost 5 bases. The CDR3 loop spans 16 amino acids. The germline CDR1 and CDR2 sequences are SGHKS and YYEKEE (reference sequence). CDR3 residues: CASREGTGGVGTEAFF. In nucleotides, the CDR3 is TGTGCCAGCAGGGAAGGGACAGGGGGCGTAGGTACTGAAGCTTTCTTT.

V gene TRBV18 combines with J gene TRBJ1-1; 12 nucleotides match TRBD1. CDR3 size: 13 residues. The V and J ends lost 5 bases and 11 bases, in that order; junction bases with no gene match: 6. CDR1 is KGHSH, CDR2 LQKENI, per germline. The CDR3 sequence: CASSGTGGALAFF. The DNA of the CDR3 is TGTGCCAGCTCAGGGACAGGGGGCGCGTTGGCTTTCTTT.